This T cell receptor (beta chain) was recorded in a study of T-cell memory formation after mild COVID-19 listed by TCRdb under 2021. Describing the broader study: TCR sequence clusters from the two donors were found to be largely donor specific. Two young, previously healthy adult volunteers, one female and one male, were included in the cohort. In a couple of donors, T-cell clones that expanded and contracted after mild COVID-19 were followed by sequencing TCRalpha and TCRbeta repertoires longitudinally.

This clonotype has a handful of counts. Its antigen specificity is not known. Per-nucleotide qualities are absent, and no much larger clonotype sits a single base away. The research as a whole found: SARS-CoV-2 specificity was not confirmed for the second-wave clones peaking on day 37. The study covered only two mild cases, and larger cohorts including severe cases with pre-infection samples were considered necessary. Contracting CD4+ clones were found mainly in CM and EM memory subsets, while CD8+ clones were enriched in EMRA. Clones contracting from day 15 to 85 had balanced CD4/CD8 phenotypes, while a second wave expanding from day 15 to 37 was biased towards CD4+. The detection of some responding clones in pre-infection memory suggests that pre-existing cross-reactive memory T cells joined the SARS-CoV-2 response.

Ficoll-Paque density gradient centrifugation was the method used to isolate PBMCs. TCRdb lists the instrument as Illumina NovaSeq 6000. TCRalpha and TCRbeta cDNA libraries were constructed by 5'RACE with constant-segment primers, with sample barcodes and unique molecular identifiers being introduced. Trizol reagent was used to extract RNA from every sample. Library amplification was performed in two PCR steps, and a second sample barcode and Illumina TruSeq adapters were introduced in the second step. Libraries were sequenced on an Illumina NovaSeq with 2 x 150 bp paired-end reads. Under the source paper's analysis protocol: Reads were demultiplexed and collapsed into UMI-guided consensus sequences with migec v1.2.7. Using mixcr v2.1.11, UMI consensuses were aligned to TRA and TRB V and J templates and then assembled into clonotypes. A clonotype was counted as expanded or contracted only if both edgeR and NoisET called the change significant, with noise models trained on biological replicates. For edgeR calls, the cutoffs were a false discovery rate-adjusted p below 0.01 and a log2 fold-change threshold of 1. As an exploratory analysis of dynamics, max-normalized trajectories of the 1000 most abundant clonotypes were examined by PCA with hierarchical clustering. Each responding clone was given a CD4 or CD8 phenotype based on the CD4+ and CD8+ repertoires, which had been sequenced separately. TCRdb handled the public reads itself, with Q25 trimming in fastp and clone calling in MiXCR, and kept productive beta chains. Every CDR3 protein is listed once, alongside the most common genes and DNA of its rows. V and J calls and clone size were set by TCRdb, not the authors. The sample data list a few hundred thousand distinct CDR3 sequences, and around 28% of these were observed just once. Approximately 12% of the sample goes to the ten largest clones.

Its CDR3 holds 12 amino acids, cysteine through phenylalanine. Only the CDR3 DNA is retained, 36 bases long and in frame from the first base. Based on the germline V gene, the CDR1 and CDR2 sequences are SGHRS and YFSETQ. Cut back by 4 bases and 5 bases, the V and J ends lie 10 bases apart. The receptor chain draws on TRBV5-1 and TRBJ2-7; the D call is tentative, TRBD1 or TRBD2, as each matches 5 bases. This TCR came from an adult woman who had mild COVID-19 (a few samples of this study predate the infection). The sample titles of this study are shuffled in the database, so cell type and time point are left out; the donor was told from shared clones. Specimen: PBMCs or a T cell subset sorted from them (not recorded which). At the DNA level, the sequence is TGCGCCAGCAGCGGGCGAGGGGACGAGCAGTACTTC. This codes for CASSGRGDEQYF. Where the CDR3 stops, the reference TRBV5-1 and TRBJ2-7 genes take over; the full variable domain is KAGVTQTPRYLIKTRGQQVTLSCSPISGHRSVSWYQQTPGQGLQFLFEYFSETQRNKGNFPGRFSGRQFSNSRSEMNVSTLELGDSALYLCASSGRGDEQYFGPGTRLTVT.